What follows describes a single T cell receptor (beta chain). The sample originates from a study of blood T cell repertoires in COVID-19. Study summary: Sources were T cells, B-cell-depleted T cells, or PBMCs; the material itself was cDNA or gDNA.

The assay was immunoSEQ multiplex PCR, and TCRdb's table has in-frame clones only and misses some. Of 250,000 or so clones listed, approximately 80% are singletons. Participants spanned ages 18 to 89 years and resided in 20 to 30 US areas. This CDR3 is built from 15 residues. V shed 6 bases and J shed 0 bases, with 15 bases lying between them. The germline CDR1 and CDR2 sequences are SQVTM and ANQGSEA. The sequence was obtained from a man between 60 and 70 years old who had recovered from COVID-19. The sequenced sample consisted of PBMCs or T cells enriched from blood (not recorded which). The chain employs TRBV29-1 and TRBJ1-3; D unclear. The CDR3 nucleotides read TGCAGCGTCGGAGGGTTTTCGGGCTCTGGAAACACCATATATTTT. This translates into CSVGGFSGSGNTIYF.